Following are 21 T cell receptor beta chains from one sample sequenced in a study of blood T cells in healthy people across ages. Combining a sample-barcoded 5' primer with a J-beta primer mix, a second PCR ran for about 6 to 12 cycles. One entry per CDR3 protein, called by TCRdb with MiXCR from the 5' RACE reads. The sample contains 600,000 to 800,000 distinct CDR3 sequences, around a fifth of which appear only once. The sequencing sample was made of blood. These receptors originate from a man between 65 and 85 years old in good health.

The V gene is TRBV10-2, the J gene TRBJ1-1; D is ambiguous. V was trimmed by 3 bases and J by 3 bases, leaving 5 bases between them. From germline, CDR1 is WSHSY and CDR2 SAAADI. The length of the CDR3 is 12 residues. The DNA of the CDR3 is TGCGCCAGCAGTGACCCCTACACTGAAGCTTTCTTT. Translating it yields CASSDPYTEAFF.

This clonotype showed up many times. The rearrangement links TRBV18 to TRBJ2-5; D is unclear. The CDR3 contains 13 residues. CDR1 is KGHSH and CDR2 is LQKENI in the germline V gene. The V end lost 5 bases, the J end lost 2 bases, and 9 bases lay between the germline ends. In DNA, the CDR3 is TGTGCCAGCTCAAACTCGGCACAAGAGACCCAGTACTTC. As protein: CASSNSAQETQYF.

Here the CDR3 reads CASSFGQGMTGELFF. Here the CDR3 DNA reads TGTGCCAGCAGCTTCGGGCAGGGGATGACCGGGGAGCTGTTTTTT. The genes are TRBV5-5 and TRBJ2-2; weak D call: TRBD1 (6 bases). CDR1 is SGHKS, CDR2 YYEKEE, per germline (reference sequence). CDR3 size: 15 residues. Trimming left V 2 bases short and J 5 bases short, with 13 bases between.

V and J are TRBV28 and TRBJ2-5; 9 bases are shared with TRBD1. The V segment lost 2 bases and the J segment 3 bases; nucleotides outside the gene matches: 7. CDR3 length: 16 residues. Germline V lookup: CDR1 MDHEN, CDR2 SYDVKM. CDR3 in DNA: TGTGCCAGCAGTTTAACGGAGGGACAGGGAAAAGAGACCCAGTACTTC. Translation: CASSLTEGQGKETQYF.

The CDR3 bases are TGCAGTGCTAGAGATTGGGGACAGTCTATAGAGCAGTACTTC. Translating gives CSARDWGQSIEQYF. The chain uses TRBV20-1 and TRBJ2-7; TRBD1 matches at 7 bases. The CDR3 loop spans 14 amino acids. The J segment lost 7 bases and the V segment lost 0 bases, leaving 9 bases of the junction unmatched. Germline lookup yields CDR1 DFQATT and CDR2 SNEGSKA (reference sequence).

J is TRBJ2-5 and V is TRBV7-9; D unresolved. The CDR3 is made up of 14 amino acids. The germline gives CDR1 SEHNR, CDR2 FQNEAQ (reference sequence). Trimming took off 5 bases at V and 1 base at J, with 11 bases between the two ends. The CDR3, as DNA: TGTGCCAGCAGCGCAGACAAAAGCCAAGAGACCCAGTACTTC. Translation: CASSADKSQETQYF.

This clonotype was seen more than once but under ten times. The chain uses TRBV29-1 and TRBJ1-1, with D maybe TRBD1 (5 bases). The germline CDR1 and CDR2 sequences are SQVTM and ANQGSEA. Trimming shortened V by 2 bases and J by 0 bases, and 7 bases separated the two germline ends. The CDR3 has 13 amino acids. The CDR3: CSVEMGVNTEAFF. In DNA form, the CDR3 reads TGCAGCGTTGAAATGGGGGTGAACACTGAAGCTTTCTTT.

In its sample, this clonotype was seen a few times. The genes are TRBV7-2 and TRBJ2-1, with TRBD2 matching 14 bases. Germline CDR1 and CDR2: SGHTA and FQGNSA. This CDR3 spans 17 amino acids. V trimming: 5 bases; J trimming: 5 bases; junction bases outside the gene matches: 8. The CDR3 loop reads CASSRTGTSGSDNEQFF. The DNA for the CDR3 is TGTGCCAGCAGCCGAACCGGGACTAGCGGGAGTGACAATGAGCAGTTCTTC.

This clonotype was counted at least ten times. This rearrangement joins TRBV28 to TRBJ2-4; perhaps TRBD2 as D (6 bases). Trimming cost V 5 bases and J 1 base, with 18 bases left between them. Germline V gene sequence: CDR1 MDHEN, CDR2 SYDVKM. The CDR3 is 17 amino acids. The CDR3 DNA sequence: TGTGCCAGCAGTCAAACTAGCCCCGGTGAGGCCAAAAACATTCAGTACTTC. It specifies CASSQTSPGEAKNIQYF.

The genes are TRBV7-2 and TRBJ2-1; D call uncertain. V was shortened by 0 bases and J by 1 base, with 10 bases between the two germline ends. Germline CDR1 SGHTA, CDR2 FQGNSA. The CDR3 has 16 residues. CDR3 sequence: CASSLAPVSSYNEQFF. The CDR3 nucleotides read TGTGCCAGCAGCTTAGCTCCGGTGAGTTCCTACAATGAGCAGTTCTTC.

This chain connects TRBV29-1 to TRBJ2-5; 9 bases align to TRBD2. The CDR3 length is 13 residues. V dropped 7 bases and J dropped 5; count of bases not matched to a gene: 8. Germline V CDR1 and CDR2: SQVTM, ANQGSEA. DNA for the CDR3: TGCAGCGGGACCACTAGCGGGTCTGAGACCCAGTACTTC. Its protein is CSGTTSGSETQYF.

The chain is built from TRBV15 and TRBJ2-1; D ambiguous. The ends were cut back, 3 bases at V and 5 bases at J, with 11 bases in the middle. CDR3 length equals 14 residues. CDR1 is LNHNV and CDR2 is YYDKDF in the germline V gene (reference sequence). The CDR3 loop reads CATSSDGRNNEQFF. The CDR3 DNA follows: TGTGCCACCAGCAGTGACGGACGGAACAATGAGCAGTTCTTC.

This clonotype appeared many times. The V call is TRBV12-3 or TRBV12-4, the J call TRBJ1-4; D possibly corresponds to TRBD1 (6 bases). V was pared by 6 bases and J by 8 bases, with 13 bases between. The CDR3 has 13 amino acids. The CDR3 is CASRARGVEKLFF. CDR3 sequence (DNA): TGTGCCAGCAGGGCCAGGGGAGTCGAAAAACTGTTTTTT.

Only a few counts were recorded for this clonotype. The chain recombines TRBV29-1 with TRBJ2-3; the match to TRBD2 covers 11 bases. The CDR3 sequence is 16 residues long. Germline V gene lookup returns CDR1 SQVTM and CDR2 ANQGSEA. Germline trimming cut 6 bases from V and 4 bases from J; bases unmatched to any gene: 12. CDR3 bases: TGCAGCGTAGCCGGGACTAGCGGTGAGGGCCCAGATACGCAGTATTTT. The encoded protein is CSVAGTSGEGPDTQYF.

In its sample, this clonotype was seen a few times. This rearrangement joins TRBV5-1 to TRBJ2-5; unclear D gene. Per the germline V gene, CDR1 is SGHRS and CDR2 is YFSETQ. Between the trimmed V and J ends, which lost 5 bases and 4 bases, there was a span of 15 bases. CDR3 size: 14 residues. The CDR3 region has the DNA TGCGCCAGCAGTCGTGGCCAGGCCCCAGAGACCCAGTACTTC. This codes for CASSRGQAPETQYF.

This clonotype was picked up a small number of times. The CDR3 bases are TGCGCCAGCAGCTTGTGGGGACTAGCGGGAGAAGAGACCCAGTACTTC. Translated: CASSLWGLAGEETQYF. The chain uses TRBV5-1 and TRBJ2-5; TRBD2 agrees at 14 bases. Germline-derived CDR1 and CDR2 are SGHRS and YFSETQ. There are 16 residues in the CDR3. Unmatched junction bases numbered 2, after V lost 1 base and J lost 3 bases.

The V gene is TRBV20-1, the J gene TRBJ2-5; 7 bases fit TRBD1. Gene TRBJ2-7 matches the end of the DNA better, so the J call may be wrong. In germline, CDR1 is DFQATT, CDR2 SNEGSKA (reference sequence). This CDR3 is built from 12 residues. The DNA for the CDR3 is TGCAGTGCCGCGACAGGGACCTACGAGCAGTACTTC. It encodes CSAATGTYEQYF.

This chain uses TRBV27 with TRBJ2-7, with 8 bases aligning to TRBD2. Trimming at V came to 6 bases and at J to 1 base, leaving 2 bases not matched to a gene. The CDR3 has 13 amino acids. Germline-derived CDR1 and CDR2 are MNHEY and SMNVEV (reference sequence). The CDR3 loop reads CASRTSVSYEQYF. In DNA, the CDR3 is TGTGCCAGCAGGACTAGCGTTTCCTACGAGCAGTACTTC.

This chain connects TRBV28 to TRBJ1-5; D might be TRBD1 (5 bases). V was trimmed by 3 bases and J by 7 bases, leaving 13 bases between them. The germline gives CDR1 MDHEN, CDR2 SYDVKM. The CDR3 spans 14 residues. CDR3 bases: TGTGCCAGCAGTTTCCCGGGGGGGGGACAGCCCCAGCATTTT. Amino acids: CASSFPGGGQPQHF. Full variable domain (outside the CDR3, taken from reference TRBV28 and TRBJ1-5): DVKVTQSSRYLVKRTGEKVFLECVQDMDHENMFWYRQDPGLGLRLIYFSYDVKMKEKGDIPEGYSVSREKKERFSLILESASTNQTSMYLCASSFPGGGQPQHFGDGTRLSIL.

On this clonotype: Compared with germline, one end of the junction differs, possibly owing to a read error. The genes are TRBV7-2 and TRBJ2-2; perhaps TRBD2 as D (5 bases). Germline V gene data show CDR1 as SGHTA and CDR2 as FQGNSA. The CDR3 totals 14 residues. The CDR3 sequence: CASSQGLNTRELFF. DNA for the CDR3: TGTGCCAGCAGCCAAGGACTTAACACCAGGGAGCTGTTTTTT.

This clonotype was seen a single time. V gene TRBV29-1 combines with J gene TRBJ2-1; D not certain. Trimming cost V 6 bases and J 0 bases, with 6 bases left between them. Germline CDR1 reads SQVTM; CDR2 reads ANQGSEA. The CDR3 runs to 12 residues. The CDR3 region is CSVGSSYNEQFF. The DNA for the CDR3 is TGCAGCGTAGGAAGCTCCTACAATGAGCAGTTCTTC.